Below are 12 T cell receptor beta chains sequenced from a single sample in a study of blood T cell repertoires in COVID-19 (TCRdb year 2020). Libraries were constructed by the immunoSEQ multiplex PCR assay. Here the immuneACCESS table is served through TCRdb, limited to in-frame sequences with V and J called. Missing clones are a known gap in these copies; in checked studies unresolved V genes cover under half, and the rest lacks a known reason. Within this sample are 130,000 to 150,000 clones, with about 79% of them counted one time only. The ten largest clonotypes hold more than 8.5% of the sample. Sequenced sample: PBMCs or T cells enriched from blood (not recorded which). These receptors were obtained from a man aged 45-65 years who had recovered from COVID-19.

The chain links TRBV5-1 to TRBJ2-7; TRBD2 matches 16 bases. Germline V gene data show CDR1 as SGHRS and CDR2 as YFSETQ. Trimming at V came to 3 bases and at J to 2 bases, leaving 2 bases not matched to a gene. CDR3 length equals 16 residues. CDR3 protein: CASSSGTSGGAYEQYF. CDR3 DNA sequence: TGCGCCAGCAGCTCGGGGACTAGCGGGGGGGCCTACGAGCAGTACTTC.

The gene calls are TRBV19 and TRBJ1-6, with a weak D call TRBD1 (6 bases). Germline loops: CDR1 LNHDA, CDR2 SQIVND (reference sequence). This CDR3 is built from 17 residues. Trimming took 3 bases from V and 2 from J, leaving 14 bases between them. The CDR3 is CASSILPTGAYNSPLHF. DNA for the CDR3: TGTGCCAGTAGTATCCTCCCGACAGGCGCCTATAATTCACCCCTCCACTTT.

Only a few counts were recorded for this clone. The chain combines TRBV5-4 with TRBJ2-2; D is unresolved. V gave up 4 bases and J gave up 1 base, with 5 bases separating them. Germline CDR1 and CDR2: SGHNT and YYREEE (reference sequence). CDR3 length: 13 residues. CDR3 loop: CASSRQNTGELFF. The CDR3 DNA reads as TGTGCCAGCAGCCGACAGAACACCGGGGAGCTGTTTTTT.

V and J are TRBV12-3 or TRBV12-4 and TRBJ2-7; no definite D call. This CDR3 contains 11 residues. V was cut by 11 bases and J by 6 bases, with 14 bases left in between. CDR3 sequence: CASSRRSEQYF. The CDR3, as DNA: TGTGCCTCTTCAAGGAGAAGCGAGCAGTACTTC.

This rearrangement joins TRBV5-6 to TRBJ2-5, with 7 bases lining up with TRBD1. CDR3 length equals 15 residues. CDR1 SGHDT and CDR2 YYEEEE come from the germline V gene. V lost 4 bases and J lost 5; bases outside the gene matches: 11. CDR3 in DNA: TGTGCCAGCAGCAGGCCGCAGGGGGTTCGGGAGACCCAGTACTTC. Translating it yields CASSRPQGVRETQYF. The variable domain in full, completed from reference TRBV5-6 and TRBJ2-5, reads DAGVTQSPTHLIKTRGQQVTLRCSPKSGHDTVSWYQQALGQGPQFIFQYYEEEERQRGNFPDRFSGHQFPNYSSELNVNALLLGDSALYLCASSRPQGVRETQYFGPGTRLLVL.

The genes are TRBV10-3 and TRBJ2-5; 8 nucleotides align to TRBD2. Per germline, CDR1 ENHRY and CDR2 SYGVKD. The CDR3 has 16 residues. V trimming: 2 bases; J trimming: 5 bases; junction bases outside the gene matches: 10. CDR3 sequence reads: CAISEPPGLGRETQYF. CDR3 sequence (DNA): TGTGCCATCAGTGAGCCGCCGGGACTAGGGCGTGAGACCCAGTACTTC.

V is TRBV7-3 and J is TRBJ2-2, with 10 nucleotides matching TRBD1. The V and J ends lost 8 bases and 4 bases, in that order; junction bases with no gene match: 7. There are 15 residues in the CDR3. The germline gives CDR1 SGHTA, CDR2 FQGTGA. In DNA, the CDR3 is TGTGCCAGCGGGGGACAGGGGAGGAGCACCGGGGAGCTGTTTTTT. Protein: CASGGQGRSTGELFF. The entire variable domain, with the rest obtained from reference TRBV7-3 and TRBJ2-2, is as follows: GAGVSQTPSNKVTEKGKYVELRCDPISGHTALYWYRQSLGQGPEFLIYFQGTGAADDSGLPNDRFFAVRPEGSVSTLKIQRTERGDSAVYLCASGGQGRSTGELFFGEGSRLTVL.

The chain joins TRBV2 to TRBJ1-2; no firm D call. The ends were cut back, 2 bases at V and 8 bases at J, with 9 bases in the middle. Per the germline V gene, CDR1 is SNHLY and CDR2 is FYNNEI. CDR3 size: 12 residues. The CDR3 sequence: CASSENMFGYTF. The CDR3 coding sequence is TGTGCCAGCAGTGAAAATATGTTCGGCTACACCTTC.

Here the CDR3 reads CASSQGPTGRNEKLFF. The CDR3 nucleotides read TGTGCCAGCAGCCAAGGACCGACAGGGCGAAATGAAAAACTGTTTTTT. The rearrangement links TRBV4-2 to TRBJ1-4; 7 positions match TRBD1. V was clipped by 1 base and J by 5 bases; unmatched bases: 7. The CDR3 length is 16 residues. CDR1 and CDR2 (germline): LGHNA, YNFKEQ.

This clone has just a few counts. This chain uses TRBV7-8 with TRBJ1-4, with TRBD1 identical over 9 bases. CDR1 is SGHVS, CDR2 FQNEAQ, per germline. The CDR3 is 14 amino acids. V gave up 5 bases and J gave up 8 bases; unmatched junction bases: 6. The CDR3 protein is CASSMGQGEEKLFF. DNA for the CDR3: TGTGCCAGCAGCATGGGACAGGGTGAGGAAAAACTGTTTTTT.

The CDR3 DNA reads as TGTGCCAGTGAGACAGGGGATGGAAACACCATATATTTT. Translated, it gives CASETGDGNTIYF. V is TRBV19 and J is TRBJ1-3; 8 nucleotides match TRBD1. The CDR3 extends over 13 amino acids. Germline assignment: CDR1 LNHDA and CDR2 SQIVND (reference sequence). With V trimmed by 8 bases and J by 3 bases, 3 bases remained unmatched.

This sequence joins TRBV18 and TRBJ2-6; no definite D call. The CDR3 consists of 16 residues. Germline-derived CDR1 and CDR2 are KGHSH and LQKENI. V was trimmed by 6 bases and J by 1 base, leaving 13 bases between them. The CDR3 DNA sequence: TGTGCCAGCTCCCGACAAACCGGATCTGGGGCCAACGTCCTGACTTTC. Protein: CASSRQTGSGANVLTF. The variable domain in full, with the rest retrieved from reference TRBV18 and TRBJ2-6, is NAGVMQNPRHLVRRRGQEARLRCSPMKGHSHVYWYRQLPEEGLKFMVYLQKENIIDESGMPKERFSAEFPKEGPSILRIQQVVRGDSAAYFCASSRQTGSGANVLTFGAGSRLTVL.